Here is one T cell receptor beta chain with its context. This sample stems from a study of T cell changes during pregnancy in multiple sclerosis. Clones were read by immunoSEQ multiplex PCR, and TCRdb kept only the in-frame ones, dropping some. The sample lists more than 55,000 clones; about nine tenths were seen once. The input for sequencing was peripheral blood, taken in the first trimester of pregnancy. This sequence was found in a female donor in good health, enrolled as a control in a pregnancy study.

The CDR3 DNA follows: TGTGCCAGCAGTGAATTCAGCGGGAGTGGCGAGACCCAGTACTTC. Protein: CASSEFSGSGETQYF. The V and J genes are TRBV25-1 and TRBJ2-5; 8 bases align to TRBD2. Germline values: CDR1 MGHDK, CDR2 SYGVNS. The V gene end was trimmed by 1 base and the J gene end by 5 bases; junction bases not matched to a gene: 6. The CDR3 sequence is 15 residues long.